A selection of T cell receptor beta chains follows, all from one sample in a study of blood T cells in healthy people across ages. MiXCR, run by TCRdb on the 5' RACE reads, gives a single entry per CDR3 protein. The repertoire consists of hundreds of thousands of distinct CDR3 sequences, with more than 40% occurring once and the leading ten covering roughly a third. Specimen: blood. These receptor sequences come from an older woman in good health. CDR3s include the opening cysteine and the closing phenylalanine or tryptophan. A D gene is named only where the DNA matches it firmly. Clone size is given for some rows only: seen once, a few or many times, or a class if the clone is expanded.

v_call,d_call,j_call,clone_size,cdr3_nt,cdr3_aa
TRBV11-2,.,TRBJ2-4,few,TGTGCCAGCAGCTTAGTTGGGCAGATAGCCAAAAACATTCAGTACTTC,CASSLVGQIAKNIQYF
TRBV6-2/TRBV6-3,TRBD1,TRBJ2-5,.,TGTGCCAGCAGTTACTCGATTGACAGGGGGCTTCAAGAGACCCAGTACTTC,CASSYSIDRGLQETQYF
TRBV3-1,.,TRBJ2-5,few,TGTGCCAGCAGCCACCTTGAGGAGACCCAGTACTTC,CASSHLEETQYF
TRBV7-9,TRBD1,TRBJ2-3,.,TGTGCCAGCAGCTTAGTGTCCCGGGACAGGGGAGCGAATACGCAGTATTTT,CASSLVSRDRGANTQYF
TRBV28,.,TRBJ1-4,.,TGTGCCAGCAGTCCCGTAAAGGCTAACGAAAAACTGTTTTTT,CASSPVKANEKLFF
TRBV2,TRBD1,TRBJ2-6,many,TGTGCCAGCACTAATCCCGACAGGGGGGCTGCTGGGGCCAACGTCCTGACTTTC,CASTNPDRGAAGANVLTF
TRBV7-2,.,TRBJ2-5,few,TGTGCCAGCAGCTCCGGAATAGTCGGGGAGACCCAGTACTTC,CASSSGIVGETQYF
TRBV4-1,TRBD2,TRBJ2-1,.,TGCGCCAGCAGCCAAGATGCCGGGACTAGACCCAATGAGCAGTTCTTC,CASSQDAGTRPNEQFF
TRBV12-3/TRBV12-4,.,TRBJ1-1,.,TGTGCCAGCAGTTCTCAGACTTTGGAAGCTTTCTTT,CASSSQTLEAFF
TRBV20-1,TRBD2,TRBJ2-1,.,TGCAGTGCTAGAGATCGATTGGCGGGAGGTCGGTACAATGAGCAGTTCTTC,CSARDRLAGGRYNEQFF
TRBV7-2,.,TRBJ2-7,.,TGTGCCAGCAGCTTAGCAAGGACAGATATTTACGAGCAGTACTTC,CASSLARTDIYEQYF
TRBV10-3,.,TRBJ2-2,few,TGTGCCATCGCGGCCAACACCGGGGAGCTGTTTTTT,CAIAANTGELFF
TRBV5-1,TRBD1,TRBJ2-2,.,TGCGCCAGCAGCTCGCGGACAGGGGGCGACACCGGGGAGCTGTTTTTT,CASSSRTGGDTGELFF
TRBV6-1,TRBD1,TRBJ1-4,.,TGTGCCAGCAGTGAAGCGATCCGCGGACAGGCTGCAACTAATGAAAAACTGTTTTTT,CASSEAIRGQAATNEKLFF
TRBV29-1,.,TRBJ2-7,.,TGCAGCGTTGAAGGACCCTCGGGCGAGCAGTACTTC,CSVEGPSGEQYF
TRBV29-1,TRBD1,TRBJ1-2,few,TGCAGCGCCCTGACAGGGGGCAGCTATGGCTACACCTTC,CSALTGGSYGYTF
TRBV24-1,.,TRBJ2-3,.,TGTGTCACCAGCCCGGGACACCTCACAGATGCGCAGTATTTT,CVTSPGHLTDAQYF
TRBV7-2,.,TRBJ2-5,few,TGTGCCAGCAGCTTAGTTTTCAGCCAAGAGACCCAGTACTTC,CASSLVFSQETQYF
TRBV7-2,TRBD2,TRBJ2-1,.,TGTGCCAGCAGCTTAGGGACTAGGACCTACAATGAGCAGTTCTTC,CASSLGTRTYNEQFF
TRBV20-1,TRBD2,TRBJ2-4,.,TGCAGTGCGTGGACTAGCGTAAACATTCAGTACTTC,CSAWTSVNIQYF
TRBV7-2,TRBD2,TRBJ2-7,.,TGTGCCAGCAGCTTAAGGGGGACTAGCGGCTACGAGCAGTACTTC,CASSLRGTSGYEQYF
TRBV28,TRBD2,TRBJ2-7,few,TGTGCCAGCAGTTTTCGCTCGGAGGGAGGGCCTTCCTACGAGCAGTACTTC,CASSFRSEGGPSYEQYF
TRBV5-1,TRBD1,TRBJ2-1,.,TGCGCCAGCAGCTTAGGGACAGGGAACTACAATGAGCAGTTCTTC,CASSLGTGNYNEQFF
TRBV7-9,.,TRBJ2-5,.,TGTGCCAGCAGCATCCTAAGCTGGGAGACCCAGTACTTC,CASSILSWETQYF
TRBV4-3,TRBD1,TRBJ2-7,.,TGCGCCAGCAGCCGCTATACAGGGGGTTTTCCCTACGAGCAGTACTTC,CASSRYTGGFPYEQYF
TRBV7-3,.,TRBJ2-1,.,TGTGCCAGCAGCTTAAGGCCAAGGGGCTACAATGAGCAGTTCTTC,CASSLRPRGYNEQFF
TRBV28,.,TRBJ2-7,.,TGTGCCAGCATAAAGAGCGGACCCTCCTACGAGCAGTACTTC,CASIKSGPSYEQYF
TRBV10-3,TRBD2,TRBJ2-7,.,TGTGCCATCAGATCTAGCGGCCCTAAGGTAGACGAGCAGTACTTC,CAIRSSGPKVDEQYF